These T cell receptor beta chains were read from a single sample in a study of cytomegalovirus exposure and HLA in healthy donors. Clones were sequenced by immunoSEQ multiplex PCR, and TCRdb holds only the in-frame ones, with some missing. The profile shows about 38,000 clones, more than 80% of them singletons. The specimen sequenced was PBMCs. These TCRs come from a woman in her thirties or forties in good health and CMV-seropositive. Each CDR3 is given with its conserved first and last residue. D genes are given only for firm matches. Rows may omit the clone size; those that give it use once, few, many or a size class.

size: NA; V: TRBV4-3; length: 15; J: TRBJ2-7; D: NA; CDR3: CASSQQPLGHYEQYF; DNA: TGCGCCAGCAGCCAACAGCCCTTGGGCCACTACGAGCAGTACTTC
size: NA; V: TRBV5-1; length: 18; J: TRBJ2-5; D: TRBD2; CDR3: CASSSSPDRTSGGGTQYF; DNA: TGCGCCAGCAGCTCCTCCCCTGACAGGACTAGCGGAGGGGGGACCCAGTACTTC
size: NA; V: TRBV5-1; length: 16; J: TRBJ1-2; D: NA; CDR3: CASSLDLWAGASGYTF; DNA: TGCGCCAGCAGCTTGGATCTGTGGGCAGGCGCGAGTGGCTACACCTTC
size: NA; V: TRBV7-2; length: 15; J: TRBJ2-3; D: TRBD2; CDR3: CASSLVAGATDTQYF; DNA: TGTGCCAGCAGCTTAGTAGCGGGGGCTACAGATACGCAGTATTTT
size: NA; V: TRBV19; length: 16; J: TRBJ1-5; D: TRBD1; CDR3: CASSIPGTGGRQPQHF; DNA: TGTGCCAGTAGTATCCCAGGGACAGGGGGGAGACAGCCCCAGCATTTT
size: NA; V: TRBV6-6; length: 12; J: TRBJ1-4; D: NA; CDR3: CASSPGHEKLFF; DNA: TGTGCCAGCAGCCCGGGACACGAAAAACTGTTTTTT
size: NA; V: TRBV12-5; length: 14; J: TRBJ1-2; D: TRBD1; CDR3: CASGLGGQVLGYTF; DNA: TGTGCTAGTGGTTTGGGGGGACAGGTCCTTGGCTACACCTTC
size: NA; V: TRBV9; length: 15; J: TRBJ2-1; D: TRBD2; CDR3: CASSPGLAAYNEQFF; DNA: TGTGCCAGCAGCCCGGGGCTAGCGGCCTACAATGAGCAGTTCTTC
size: few; V: TRBV11-2; length: 13; J: TRBJ2-7; D: TRBD1; CDR3: CASKGQGFYEQYF; DNA: TGTGCCAGCAAGGGACAGGGGTTCTACGAGCAGTACTTC
size: NA; V: TRBV28; length: 15; J: TRBJ2-3; D: NA; CDR3: CASSSTSDYTDTQYF; DNA: TGTGCCAGCAGTTCTACATCAGACTACACAGATACGCAGTATTTT
size: NA; V: TRBV5-1; length: 15; J: TRBJ1-5; D: TRBD1; CDR3: CASSWGQGLNQPQHF; DNA: TGCGCCAGCAGCTGGGGACAGGGATTAAATCAGCCCCAGCATTTT
size: NA; V: TRBV5-1; length: 15; J: TRBJ2-7; D: NA; CDR3: CASSLIDRTSGEQYF; DNA: TGCGCCAGCAGCTTGATTGACAGAACCTCTGGGGAGCAGTACTTC
size: NA; V: TRBV5-1; length: 15; J: TRBJ1-4; D: TRBD1; CDR3: CASSGTGDRGEKLFF; DNA: TGCGCCAGCAGTGGGACAGGGGATCGCGGGGAAAAACTGTTTTTT
size: NA; V: TRBV7-2; length: 15; J: TRBJ1-4; D: NA; CDR3: CASSLARQANEKLFF; DNA: TGTGCCAGCAGCTTAGCCAGACAAGCTAATGAAAAACTGTTTTTT
size: NA; V: TRBV29-1; length: 15; J: TRBJ2-2; D: TRBD1; CDR3: CSVVRGQGFAGELFF; DNA: TGCAGCGTTGTTAGAGGACAGGGATTTGCCGGGGAGCTGTTTTTT
size: NA; V: TRBV4-3; length: 15; J: TRBJ2-5; D: NA; CDR3: CASSQDAGVGETQYF; DNA: TGCGCCAGCAGCCAAGACGCAGGGGTGGGGGAGACCCAGTACTTC
size: NA; V: TRBV4-1; length: 13; J: TRBJ1-2; D: NA; CDR3: CASSPQSSYGYTF; DNA: TGCGCCAGCAGCCCGCAGTCCAGCTATGGCTACACCTTC
size: NA; V: TRBV6-5; length: 14; J: TRBJ2-3; D: NA; CDR3: CASRRGIGSDTQYF; DNA: TGTGCCAGCAGAAGGGGTATCGGCTCAGATACGCAGTATTTT
size: once; V: TRBV5-1; length: 14; J: TRBJ2-1; D: NA; CDR3: CASRTGPSINEQFF; DNA: TGCGCCAGCCGAACAGGGCCCAGTATCAATGAGCAGTTCTTC
size: NA; V: TRBV5-8; length: 15; J: TRBJ1-6; D: TRBD1; CDR3: CASSLGGTVASPLHF; DNA: TGTGCCAGCAGCTTGGGTGGGACAGTCGCTTCACCCCTCCACTTT
size: once; V: TRBV28; length: 12; J: TRBJ1-5; D: NA; CDR3: CASSEGKQPQHF; DNA: TGTGCCAGCAGTGAGGGTAAACAGCCCCAGCATTTT
size: NA; V: TRBV27; length: 14; J: TRBJ1-5; D: NA; CDR3: CASSFGQTDQPRHF; DNA: TGTGCCAGCAGTTTCGGACAGACGGATCAGCCCCGGCATTTT
size: NA; V: TRBV9; length: 16; J: TRBJ2-2; D: TRBD1; CDR3: CASSVATGGATGELFF; DNA: TGTGCCAGCAGCGTAGCCACAGGGGGCGCAACCGGGGAGCTGTTTTTT
size: NA; V: TRBV2; length: 14; J: TRBJ1-2; D: NA; CDR3: CASKHSGANYGYTF; DNA: TGTGCCAGCAAACATTCAGGGGCTAACTATGGCTACACCTTC
size: NA; V: TRBV6-5; length: 12; J: TRBJ1-4; D: NA; CDR3: CASSQTPEKLFF; DNA: TGTGCCAGCAGCCAAACTCCGGAAAAACTGTTTTTT
size: few; V: TRBV11-2; length: 16; J: TRBJ1-1; D: NA; CDR3: CASSLEYGLSNTEAFF; DNA: TGTGCCAGCAGCTTAGAATACGGACTTTCCAACACTGAAGCTTTCTTT
size: once; V: TRBV6-4; length: 18; J: TRBJ2-6; D: TRBD1; CDR3: CASSDLGTGSSGANVLTF; DNA: TGTGCCAGCAGTGACCTAGGGACAGGTTCCTCTGGGGCCAACGTCCTGACTTTC
size: NA; V: TRBV27; length: 14; J: TRBJ2-7; D: TRBD1; CDR3: CASSLRTGVYEQYF; DNA: TGTGCCAGCAGTTTGCGGACAGGGGTTTACGAGCAGTACTTC
size: once; V: TRBV27; length: 19; J: TRBJ1-5; D: NA; CDR3: CASSLSGKGAHPKNQPQHF; DNA: TGTGCCAGCAGTTTATCGGGGAAAGGGGCACACCCAAAAAATCAGCCCCAGCATTTT
size: NA; V: TRBV4-2; length: 16; J: TRBJ2-3; D: TRBD2; CDR3: CASSPSAGLSTDTQYF; DNA: TGTGCCAGCAGCCCGTCAGCGGGGCTAAGCACAGATACGCAGTATTTT
size: NA; V: TRBV29-1; length: 14; J: TRBJ1-2; D: TRBD1; CDR3: CSARGDGFNYGYTF; DNA: TGCAGCGCCAGGGGGGACGGATTTAACTATGGCTACACCTTC
size: NA; V: TRBV7-9; length: 15; J: TRBJ2-1; D: NA; CDR3: CSSSFPGISYNEQFF; DNA: TGTTCCAGCAGCTTTCCAGGTATCTCCTACAATGAGCAGTTCTTC
size: NA; V: TRBV19; length: 17; J: TRBJ2-3; D: TRBD2; CDR3: CASSTPPTSEDSDTQYF; DNA: TGTGCCAGTAGTACCCCTCCCACTAGCGAAGATTCAGATACGCAGTATTTT
size: NA; V: TRBV19; length: 16; J: TRBJ1-5; D: NA; CDR3: CASSTGGSWRNQPQHF; DNA: TGTGCCAGTAGTACAGGAGGGTCGTGGCGCAATCAGCCCCAGCATTTT
size: NA; V: TRBV28; length: 16; J: TRBJ1-5; D: TRBD1; CDR3: CASTQTGTGRNQPQHF; DNA: TGTGCCAGCACCCAAACTGGGACAGGGAGGAATCAGCCCCAGCATTTT
size: NA; V: TRBV27; length: 16; J: TRBJ2-3; D: TRBD2; CDR3: CASRSAGLPSTDTQYF; DNA: TGTGCCAGCAGATCAGCGGGGCTCCCGAGCACAGATACGCAGTATTTT
size: NA; V: TRBV4-1; length: 17; J: TRBJ1-2; D: TRBD1; CDR3: CASSQDPPQGASYGYTF; DNA: TGCGCCAGCAGCCAAGATCCCCCACAGGGGGCTAGCTATGGCTACACCTTC
size: NA; V: TRBV2; length: 13; J: TRBJ1-1; D: NA; CDR3: CASRTGLNTEAFF; DNA: TGTGCCAGCAGAACGGGTCTCAACACTGAAGCTTTCTTT
size: NA; V: TRBV4-1; length: 13; J: TRBJ1-6; D: NA; CDR3: CASSSDSNSPLHF; DNA: TGTGCCAGCAGCAGCGACAGTAATTCACCCCTCCACTTT
size: NA; V: TRBV27; length: 17; J: TRBJ1-6; D: TRBD1; CDR3: CASSLEGASSYNSPLHF; DNA: TGTGCCAGCAGTTTAGAGGGGGCGAGCTCCTATAATTCACCCCTCCACTTT
size: NA; V: TRBV6-6; length: 14; J: TRBJ1-1; D: NA; CDR3: CASRAHYGNTEAFF; DNA: TGTGCCAGCAGGGCCCATTATGGGAACACTGAAGCTTTCTTT
size: NA; V: TRBV27; length: 14; J: TRBJ2-7; D: NA; CDR3: CASSNGQGGHEQYF; DNA: TGTGCCAGCAGTAATGGACAAGGGGGACACGAGCAGTACTTC
size: NA; V: TRBV7-7; length: 13; J: TRBJ2-1; D: TRBD1; CDR3: CASSSRQGNEQFF; DNA: TGTGCCAGCAGCTCCAGACAGGGGAATGAGCAGTTCTTC
size: NA; V: TRBV6-1; length: 15; J: TRBJ1-1; D: NA; CDR3: CASSSQGRGNTEAFF; DNA: TGTGCCAGCAGTTCCCAGGGCAGGGGGAACACTGAAGCTTTCTTT
size: NA; V: TRBV18; length: 15; J: TRBJ1-1; D: TRBD1; CDR3: CASSPQGQGPEGAFF; DNA: TGTGCCAGCTCACCACAGGGACAGGGACCTGAGGGAGCTTTCTTT
size: NA; V: TRBV5-5; length: 12; J: TRBJ2-7; D: NA; CDR3: CASSFGAYEQYF; DNA: TGTGCCAGCAGCTTCGGAGCCTACGAGCAGTACTTC
size: NA; V: TRBV6-5; length: 15; J: TRBJ2-7; D: NA; CDR3: CASRDPASDSYEQYF; DNA: TGTGCCAGCAGGGACCCGGCGTCGGACAGCTACGAGCAGTACTTC
size: NA; V: TRBV2; length: 16; J: TRBJ1-4; D: NA; CDR3: CASSARGRGTNEKLFF; DNA: TGTGCCAGCAGTGCCAGGGGAAGGGGAACTAATGAAAAACTGTTTTTT
size: NA; V: TRBV18; length: 14; J: TRBJ1-2; D: NA; CDR3: CASSPTRESYGYTF; DNA: TGTGCCAGCTCACCGACCAGGGAAAGCTATGGCTACACCTTC
size: once; V: TRBV5-1; length: 14; J: TRBJ2-2; D: NA; CDR3: CASSLDALSGELFF; DNA: TGCGCCAGCAGCTTGGATGCCCTATCCGGGGAGCTGTTTTTT
size: NA; V: TRBV19; length: 15; J: TRBJ2-1; D: NA; CDR3: CASSKGGRTYNEQFF; DNA: TGTGCCAGTAGTAAGGGGGGGAGGACTTACAATGAGCAGTTCTTC
size: NA; V: TRBV6-5; length: 15; J: TRBJ2-5; D: TRBD2; CDR3: CASSYEAGDQETQYF; DNA: TGTGCCAGCAGTTATGAGGCGGGGGACCAAGAGACCCAGTACTTC
size: NA; V: TRBV5-6; length: 15; J: TRBJ2-2; D: TRBD1; CDR3: CASSWGQGRTGELFF; DNA: TGTGCCAGCAGCTGGGGACAGGGTCGCACCGGGGAGCTGTTTTTT
size: NA; V: TRBV9; length: 15; J: TRBJ1-5; D: NA; CDR3: CASSVQAYSNQPQHF; DNA: TGTGCCAGCAGCGTACAGGCTTATAGCAATCAGCCCCAGCATTTT
size: NA; V: TRBV7-2; length: 13; J: TRBJ1-1; D: NA; CDR3: CASSSVGGTEAFF; DNA: TGTGCCAGCAGCTCCGTGGGGGGGACTGAAGCTTTCTTT
size: NA; V: TRBV18; length: 15; J: TRBJ2-1; D: TRBD1; CDR3: CASSPPGTGVYEQFF; DNA: TGTGCCAGCTCACCTCCCGGGACAGGGGTATATGAGCAGTTCTTC
size: NA; V: TRBV18; length: 17; J: TRBJ2-7; D: TRBD1; CDR3: CASSRSLDGTGFYEQYF; DNA: TGTGCCAGCTCACGTTCGCTTGATGGGACAGGATTCTACGAGCAGTACTTC
size: NA; V: TRBV29-1; length: 15; J: TRBJ2-7; D: TRBD1; CDR3: CSVEGQGRTPYEQYF; DNA: TGCAGCGTTGAGGGACAGGGTAGGACGCCCTACGAGCAGTACTTC